The 10 T cell receptor beta chains reported below all come from one sample, sequenced in a study of regulatory T cells in long-lasting Graves disease. Time point denoted: newly diagnosed GD, antithyroid drugs for less than 3 months. PBMC RNA was the source of the TCR library. The TCR beta library used iRepertoire HTBI primers with Arm-PCR amplification of CDR3. TCRdb processed the multiplex PCR reads anew with MiXCR; each CDR3 protein has one entry. The sample yields about half a million distinct CDR3 sequences, around 13% seen once. This sample also belongs to another study, concerning T cells in Graves' hyperthyroidism and ophthalmopathy.

The sample in question was peripheral blood mononuclear cells (PBMCs), obtained at new diagnosis, from a patient treated with antithyroid drugs. The receptors come from a woman in her twenties or thirties with Graves disease.

The V and J genes are TRBV4-3 and TRBJ2-5; D is perhaps TRBD2 (6 bases). Trimming stripped 0 bases from V and 4 bases from J, with 15 bases between. The CDR3 runs to 16 residues. Germline V gene lookup returns CDR1 LGHNA and CDR2 YSLEER. The CDR3 DNA reads as TGCGCCAGCAGCCAAGAGCCGCGGGAAGGGCGAGAGACCCAGTACTTC. Its translation is CASSQEPREGRETQYF.

This clonotype showed up just a few times. In DNA form, the CDR3 reads TGTGCCAGCAGCCCGAGGACAGGGACGTCCTACAATGAGCAGTTCTTC. It encodes CASSPRTGTSYNEQFF. The rearrangement joins TRBV3-2 to TRBJ2-1; whether TRBD1, the table's D call, matches the DNA was not checked. TRBV3-2 is a recognized pseudogene. The CDR3 sequence is 16 residues long.

At least ten counts were recorded for this clonotype. The chain uses TRBV3-1 and TRBJ1-2, with D unclear. The length of the CDR3 is 15 residues. Per the germline V gene, CDR1 is LGHDT and CDR2 is YNNKEL (reference sequence). The V and J ends lost 4 bases and 7 bases respectively, with 19 bases between them. DNA of the CDR3: TGTGCCAGCAGCCTGCGATCCCAGTGGGCCGGTGGCTACACCTTC. Translation gives CASSLRSQWAGGYTF.

The table lists this clonotype with many counts. This chain links TRBV2 with TRBJ2-7; 8 bases are shared with TRBD1. The V gene end was trimmed by 2 bases and the J gene end by 6 bases; junction bases not matched to a gene: 9. Germline V CDR1 and CDR2: SNHLY, FYNNEI. The CDR3 covers 15 residues. CDR3 sequence reads: CASSEFGTGGSEQYF. In DNA form, the CDR3 reads TGTGCCAGCAGTGAATTTGGGACAGGTGGGAGCGAGCAGTACTTC.

In its sample, this clonotype was seen many times. The rearrangement joins TRBV20-1 to TRBJ2-1, with TRBD1 matching over 8 bases. Germline trimming cut 5 bases from V and 7 bases from J; bases unmatched to any gene: 7. CDR3 length equals 13 residues. Germline V lookup: CDR1 DFQATT, CDR2 SNEGSKA (reference sequence). CDR3 sequence: CSADNRGTNEQFF. The DNA for the CDR3 is TGCAGTGCTGACAACAGGGGGACGAATGAGCAGTTCTTC.

This clonotype has a count of ten or more. This chain joins TRBV24-1 and TRBJ2-3; TRBD1 is a possible D gene (6 bases). V shed 4 bases and J shed 0 bases, with 7 bases lying between them. Per the germline V gene, CDR1 is KGHDR and CDR2 is SFDVKD. CDR3 length: 14 residues. This chain's CDR3 is CATSEDSSTDTQYF. CDR3 nucleotide sequence: TGTGCCACCAGTGAGGACAGCAGCACAGATACGCAGTATTTT.

This clonotype was recorded at least ten times. The chain links TRBV5-1 to TRBJ1-1; no reliable D call. The germline V gene has CDR1 SGHRS and CDR2 YFSETQ. Trimming removed 1 base at V and 1 base at J, with 8 bases between. The CDR3 has 14 residues. CDR3 DNA sequence: TGCGCCAGCAGCTTGCGGGCCGGGAACACTGAAGCTTTCTTT. This gives the protein CASSLRAGNTEAFF.

This clonotype came up many times. The chain has TRBV2 and TRBJ2-4; D is undetermined. Germline loops: CDR1 SNHLY, CDR2 FYNNEI. Trimming cost V 8 bases and J 5 bases, with 19 bases left between them. CDR3 length equals 15 residues. The CDR3 DNA sequence: TGTGCCAGCCTCAAGCTAGGGTCAGGACAAAACATTCAGTACTTC. Protein: CASLKLGSGQNIQYF.

This clonotype was picked up many times. The chain uses TRBV28 and TRBJ2-7; 9 bases line up with TRBD2. The CDR3 loop spans 14 amino acids. Germline V lookup: CDR1 MDHEN, CDR2 SYDVKM. V lost 6 bases to trimming and J lost 2 bases; unmatched junction nucleotides: 5. CDR3 protein: CASSLSGSAYEQYF. The CDR3 DNA reads TGTGCCAGCAGCCTTAGCGGGAGCGCCTACGAGCAGTACTTC.

This clonotype was seen a few times. This rearrangement joins TRBV7-7 to TRBJ2-2; D possibly uses TRBD1 or TRBD2 (6 bases each). Germline CDR1 is SSHAT and CDR2 is FNYEAQ (reference sequence). This CDR3 has 16 amino acids. This CDR3 is CASGQRTARNTGELFF. Here the CDR3 DNA reads TGTGCTAGCGGACAAAGGACAGCGAGGAACACCGGGGAGCTGTTTTTT. Full variable domain (rest looked up from reference TRBV7-7 and TRBJ2-2): GAGVSQSPRYKVTKRGQDVTLRCDPISSHATLYWYQQALGQGPEFLTYFNYEAQPDKSGLPSDRFSAERPEGSISTLTIQRTEQRDSAMYRCASGQRTARNTGELFFGEGSRLTVL.